This section outlines one T cell receptor beta chain sequence together with its context. These data originate in a study of blood T cell repertoires in COVID-19. Overall study: The United States, Italy and Spain provided the acute and convalescent COVID-19 samples. Sources were T cells, B-cell-depleted T cells, or PBMCs; the material itself was cDNA or gDNA.

There are 16 residues in the CDR3. Looked up from germline, CDR1 is SGHVS and CDR2 is FQNEAQ. V lost 1 base to trimming and J lost 3 bases, with 12 bases between them. In the study's own analysis: Reference gene primer amplification gave estimated nucleated cell counts. Sequencing was performed with immunoSEQ multiplex PCR; in TCRdb, only in-frame clones are kept and a portion is missing. V and J calls and clone size come straight from that table; D and trimming were deduced from the DNA. The sample has fewer than 150,000 clones; about 78% are singletons. The sample consisted of peripheral blood. This chain uses TRBV7-8 with TRBJ2-2; D remains ambiguous. The clonotype was recovered from a man aged 60 to 75 who had recovered from COVID-19. CDR3 loop: CASSLVSAVDTGELFF. The CDR3 DNA sequence: TGTGCCAGCAGCTTAGTAAGTGCAGTCGACACCGGGGAGCTGTTTTTT.